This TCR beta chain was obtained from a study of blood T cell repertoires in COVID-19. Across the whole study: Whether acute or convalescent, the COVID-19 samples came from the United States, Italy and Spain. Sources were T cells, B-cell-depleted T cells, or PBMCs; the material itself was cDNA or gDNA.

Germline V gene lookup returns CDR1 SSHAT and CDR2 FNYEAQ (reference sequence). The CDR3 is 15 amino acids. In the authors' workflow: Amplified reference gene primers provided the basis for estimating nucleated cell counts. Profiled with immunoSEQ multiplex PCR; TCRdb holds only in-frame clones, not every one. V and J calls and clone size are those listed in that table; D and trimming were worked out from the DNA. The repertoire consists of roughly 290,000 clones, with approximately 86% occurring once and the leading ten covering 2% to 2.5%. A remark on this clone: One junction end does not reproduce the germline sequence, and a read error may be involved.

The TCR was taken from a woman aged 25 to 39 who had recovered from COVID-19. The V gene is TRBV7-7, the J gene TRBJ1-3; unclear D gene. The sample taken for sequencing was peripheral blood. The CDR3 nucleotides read TGTGCTAGCAGCTTAGCACTAAACTCTGGAAACACCATATATTTT. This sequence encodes CASSLALNSGNTIYF. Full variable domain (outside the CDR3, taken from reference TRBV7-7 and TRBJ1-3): GAGVSQSPRYKVTKRGQDVTLRCDPISSHATLYWYQQALGQGPEFLTYFNYEAQPDKSGLPSDRFSAERPEGSISTLTIQRTEQRDSAMYRCASSLALNSGNTIYFGEGSWLTVV.